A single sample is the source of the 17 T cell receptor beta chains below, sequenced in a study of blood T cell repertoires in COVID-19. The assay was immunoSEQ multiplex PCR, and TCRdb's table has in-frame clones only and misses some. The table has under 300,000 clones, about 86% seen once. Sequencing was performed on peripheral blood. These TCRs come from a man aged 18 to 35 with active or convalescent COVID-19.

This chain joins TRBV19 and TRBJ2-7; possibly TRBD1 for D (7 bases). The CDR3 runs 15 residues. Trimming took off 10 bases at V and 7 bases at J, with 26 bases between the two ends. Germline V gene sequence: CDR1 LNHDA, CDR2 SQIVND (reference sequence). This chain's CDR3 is CANADRPSGWGEQYF. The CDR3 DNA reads TGTGCCAATGCGGACAGGCCGAGCGGGTGGGGTGAGCAGTACTTC. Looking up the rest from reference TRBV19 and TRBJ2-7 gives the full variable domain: DGGITQSPKYLFRKEGQNVTLSCEQNLNHDAMYWYRQDPGQGLRLIYYSQIVNDFQKGDIAEGYSVSREKKESFPLTVTSAQKNPTAFYLCANADRPSGWGEQYFGPGTRLTVT.

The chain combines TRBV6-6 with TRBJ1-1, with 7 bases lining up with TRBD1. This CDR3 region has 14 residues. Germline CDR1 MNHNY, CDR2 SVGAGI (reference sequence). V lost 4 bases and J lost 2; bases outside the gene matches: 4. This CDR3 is CASSLTGTNTEAFF. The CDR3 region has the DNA TGTGCCAGCAGTTTGACAGGGACAAACACTGAAGCTTTCTTT.

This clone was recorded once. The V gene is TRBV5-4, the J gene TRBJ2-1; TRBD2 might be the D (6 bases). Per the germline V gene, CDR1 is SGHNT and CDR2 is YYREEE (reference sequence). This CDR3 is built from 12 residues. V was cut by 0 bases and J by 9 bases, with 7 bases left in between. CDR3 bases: TGTGCCAGCAGCTTGGCCGGGGGTGAGCAGTTCTTC. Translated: CASSLAGGEQFF.

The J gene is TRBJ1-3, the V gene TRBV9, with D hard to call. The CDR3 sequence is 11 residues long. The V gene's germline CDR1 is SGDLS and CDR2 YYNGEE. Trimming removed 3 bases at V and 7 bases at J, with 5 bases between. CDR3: CASSDGNTIYF. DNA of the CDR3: TGTGCCAGCAGCGACGGGAACACCATATATTTT.

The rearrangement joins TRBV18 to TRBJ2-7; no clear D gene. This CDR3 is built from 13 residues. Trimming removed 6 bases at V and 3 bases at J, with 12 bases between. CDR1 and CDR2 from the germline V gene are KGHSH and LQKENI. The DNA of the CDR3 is TGTGCCAGCTCGGTTTCTCAGGTCTACGAGCAGTACTTC. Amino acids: CASSVSQVYEQYF.

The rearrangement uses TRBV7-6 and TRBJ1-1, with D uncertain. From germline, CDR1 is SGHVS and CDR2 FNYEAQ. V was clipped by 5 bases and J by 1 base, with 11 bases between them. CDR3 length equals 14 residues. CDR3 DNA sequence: TGTGCCAGCAGCCTCAGGATCGGGAACACTGAAGCTTTCTTT. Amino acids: CASSLRIGNTEAFF.

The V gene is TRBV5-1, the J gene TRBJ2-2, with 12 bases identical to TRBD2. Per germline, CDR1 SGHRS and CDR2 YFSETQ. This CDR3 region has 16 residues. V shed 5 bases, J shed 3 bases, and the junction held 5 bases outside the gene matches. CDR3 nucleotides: TGCGCCAGCAGATCCGGGACTAGCGGGCACACCGGGGAGCTGTTTTTT. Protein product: CASRSGTSGHTGELFF.

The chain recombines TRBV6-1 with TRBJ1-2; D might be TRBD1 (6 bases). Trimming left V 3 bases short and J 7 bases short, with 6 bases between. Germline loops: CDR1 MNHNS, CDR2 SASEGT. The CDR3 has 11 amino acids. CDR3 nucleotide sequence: TGTGCCAGCAGTGACAGGGGTGGCTACACCTTC. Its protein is CASSDRGGYTF.

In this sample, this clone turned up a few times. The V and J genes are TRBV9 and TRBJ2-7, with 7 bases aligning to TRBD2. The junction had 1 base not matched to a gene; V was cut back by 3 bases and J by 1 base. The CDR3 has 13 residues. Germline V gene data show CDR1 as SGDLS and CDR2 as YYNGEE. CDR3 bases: TGTGCCAGCAGCGCTAGCGGATCCTACGAGCAGTACTTC. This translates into CASSASGSYEQYF.

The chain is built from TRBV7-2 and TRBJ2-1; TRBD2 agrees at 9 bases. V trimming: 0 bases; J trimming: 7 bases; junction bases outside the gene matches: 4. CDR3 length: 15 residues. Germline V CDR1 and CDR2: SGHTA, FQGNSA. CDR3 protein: CASSLASGRVNEQFF. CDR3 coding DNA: TGTGCCAGCAGCTTAGCTAGCGGGAGAGTAAATGAGCAGTTCTTC.

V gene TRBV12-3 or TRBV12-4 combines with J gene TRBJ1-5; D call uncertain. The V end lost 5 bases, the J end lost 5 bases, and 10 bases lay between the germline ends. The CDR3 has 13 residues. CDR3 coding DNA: TGTGCCAGCAGTCCCGACACTTATCAGCCCCAGCATTTT. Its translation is CASSPDTYQPQHF.

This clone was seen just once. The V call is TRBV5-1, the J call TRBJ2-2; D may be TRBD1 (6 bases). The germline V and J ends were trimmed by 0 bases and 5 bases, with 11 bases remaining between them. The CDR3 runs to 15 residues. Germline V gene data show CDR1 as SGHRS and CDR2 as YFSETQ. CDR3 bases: TGCGCCAGCAGCTTGGTCCAGGGGAAGACCGGGGAGCTGTTTTTT. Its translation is CASSLVQGKTGELFF.

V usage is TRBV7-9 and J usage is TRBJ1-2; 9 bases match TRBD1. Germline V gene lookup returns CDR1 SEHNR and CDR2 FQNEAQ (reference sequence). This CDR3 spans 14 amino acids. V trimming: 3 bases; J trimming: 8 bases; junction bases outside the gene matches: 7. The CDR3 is CASSLATTGGGYTF. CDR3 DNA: TGTGCCAGCAGCTTGGCAACGACAGGGGGAGGCTACACCTTC.

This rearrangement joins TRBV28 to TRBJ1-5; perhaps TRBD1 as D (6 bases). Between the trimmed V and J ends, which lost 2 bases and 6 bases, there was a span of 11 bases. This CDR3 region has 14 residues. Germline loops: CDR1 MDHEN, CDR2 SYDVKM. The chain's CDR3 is CASSLGGGGQPQHF. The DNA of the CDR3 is TGTGCCAGCAGTTTAGGGGGGGGCGGTCAGCCCCAGCATTTT.

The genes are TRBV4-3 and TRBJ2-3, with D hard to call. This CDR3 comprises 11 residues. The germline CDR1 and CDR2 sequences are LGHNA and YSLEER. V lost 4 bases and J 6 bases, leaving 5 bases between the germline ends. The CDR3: CASSLGDTQYF. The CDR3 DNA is TGCGCCAGCAGCCTCGGGGATACGCAGTATTTT.

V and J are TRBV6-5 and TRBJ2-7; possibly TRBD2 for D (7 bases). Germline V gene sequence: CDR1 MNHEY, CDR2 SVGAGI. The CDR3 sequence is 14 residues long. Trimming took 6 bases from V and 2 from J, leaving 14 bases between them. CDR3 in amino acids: CASRGGAGAYEQYF. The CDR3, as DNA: TGTGCCAGCAGGGGGGGGGCAGGGGCCTACGAGCAGTACTTC.

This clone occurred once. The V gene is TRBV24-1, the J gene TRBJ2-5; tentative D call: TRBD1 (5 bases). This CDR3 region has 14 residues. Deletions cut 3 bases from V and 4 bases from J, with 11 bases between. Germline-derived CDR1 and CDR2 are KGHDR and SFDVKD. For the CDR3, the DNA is TGTGCCACCAGTGATCGACATACAGGAGAGACCCAGTACTTC. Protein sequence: CATSDRHTGETQYF.